This T cell receptor beta chain was identified during a study of T cell changes during pregnancy in multiple sclerosis. Some clones are missing from TCRdb's copy, which holds only in-frame ones; the method was immunoSEQ multiplex PCR. In the table there are 30,000 to 40,000 clones, about nine tenths of which are singletons. In germline, CDR1 is SGHKS, CDR2 YYEKEE (reference sequence). This CDR3 has 14 amino acids. V was cut by 6 bases and J by 7 bases, with 19 bases left in between. The chain joins TRBV5-5 to TRBJ1-2; D remains unclear. The source is a female donor in good health, enrolled as a control in a pregnancy study. The material sequenced was CD4+ T cells from peripheral blood mononuclear cells, taken in the third trimester of pregnancy. The CDR3 loop reads CASTLEVGRGGYTF. For the CDR3, the DNA is TGTGCCAGCACCCTGGAGGTCGGGCGCGGTGGCTACACCTTC.